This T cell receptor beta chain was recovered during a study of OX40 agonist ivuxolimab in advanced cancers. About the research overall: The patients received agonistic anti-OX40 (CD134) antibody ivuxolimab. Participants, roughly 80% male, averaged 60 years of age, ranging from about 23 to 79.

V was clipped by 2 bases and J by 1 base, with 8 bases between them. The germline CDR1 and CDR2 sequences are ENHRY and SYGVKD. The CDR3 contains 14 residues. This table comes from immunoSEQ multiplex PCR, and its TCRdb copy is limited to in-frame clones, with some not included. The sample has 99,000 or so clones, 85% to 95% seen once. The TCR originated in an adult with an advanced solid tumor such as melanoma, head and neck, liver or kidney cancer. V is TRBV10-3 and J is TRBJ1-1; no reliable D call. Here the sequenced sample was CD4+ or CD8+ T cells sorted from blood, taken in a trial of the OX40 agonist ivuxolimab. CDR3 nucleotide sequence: TGTGCCATCAGTGAGGGGGTGCCGAACACTGAAGCTTTCTTT. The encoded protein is CAISEGVPNTEAFF.